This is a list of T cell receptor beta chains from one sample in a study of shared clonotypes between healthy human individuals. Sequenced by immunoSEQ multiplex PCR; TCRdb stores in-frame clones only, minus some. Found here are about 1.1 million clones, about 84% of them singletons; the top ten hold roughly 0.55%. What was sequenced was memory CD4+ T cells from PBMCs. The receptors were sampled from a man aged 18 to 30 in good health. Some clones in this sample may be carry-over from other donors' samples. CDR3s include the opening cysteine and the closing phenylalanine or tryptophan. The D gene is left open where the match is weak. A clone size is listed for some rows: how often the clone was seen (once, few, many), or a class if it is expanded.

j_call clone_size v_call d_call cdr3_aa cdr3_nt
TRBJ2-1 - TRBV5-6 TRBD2 CASSSERLAGGNEQFF TGTGCCAGCAGCTCAGAACGACTAGCGGGAGGCAATGAGCAGTTCTTC
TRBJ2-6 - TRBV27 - CASSSHRDPSGANVLTF TGTGCCAGCAGTTCCCACAGGGACCCCTCTGGGGCCAACGTCCTGACTTTC
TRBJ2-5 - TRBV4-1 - CASSQGPARPTQETQYF TGCGCCAGCAGCCAAGGGCCAGCCAGGCCTACGCAAGAGACCCAGTACTTC
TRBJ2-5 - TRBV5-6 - CASSLQWTQYF TGTGCCAGCAGCTTACAGTGGACCCAGTACTTC
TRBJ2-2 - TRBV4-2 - CASSQDRRTGELFF TGTGCCAGCAGCCAAGATCGGCGGACCGGGGAGCTGTTTTTT
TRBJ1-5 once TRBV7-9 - CASSKGDQPQHF TGTGCCAGCAGCAAGGGGGATCAGCCCCAGCATTTT
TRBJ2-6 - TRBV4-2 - CASSQEAIGANVLTF TGTGCCAGCAGCCAAGAGGCCATTGGGGCCAACGTCCTGACTTTC
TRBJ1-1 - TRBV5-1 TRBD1 CASSPGQPNTEAFF TGCGCCAGCAGTCCGGGACAGCCGAACACTGAAGCTTTCTTT
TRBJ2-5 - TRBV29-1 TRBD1 CSVGQGPEETQYF TGCAGCGTGGGACAGGGCCCCGAAGAGACCCAGTACTTC
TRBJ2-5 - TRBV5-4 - CASSLDRIEETQYF TGTGCCAGCAGCTTGGACAGGATCGAAGAGACCCAGTACTTC
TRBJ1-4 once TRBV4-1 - CASSQREELNEKLFF TGCGCCAGCAGCCAACGTGAAGAACTTAATGAAAAACTGTTTTTT
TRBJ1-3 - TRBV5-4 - CASSLAGRPGNTIYF TGTGCCAGCAGCTTGGCCGGGAGGCCTGGAAACACCATATATTTT
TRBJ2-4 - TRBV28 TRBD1 CASSETGTKNIQYF TGTGCCAGCAGTGAGACAGGGACCAAAAACATTCAGTACTTC
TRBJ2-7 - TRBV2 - CASSVGDTFYEQYF TGTGCCAGCAGTGTGGGGGACACCTTCTACGAGCAGTACTTC
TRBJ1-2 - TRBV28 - CASSPRTLRTSSYTF TGTGCCAGCAGTCCCCGGACACTTCGGACCTCTAGCTACACCTTC
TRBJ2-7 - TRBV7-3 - CASSRGRLSYEQYF TGTGCCAGCAGCCGCGGACGGCTCTCCTACGAGCAGTACTTC
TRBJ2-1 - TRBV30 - CAWSSTGDEQFF TGTGCCTGGAGTAGTACGGGAGATGAGCAGTTCTTC
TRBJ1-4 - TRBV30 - CAWRSFRETNEKLFF TGTGCCTGGAGGAGCTTCAGGGAGACTAATGAAAAACTGTTTTTT
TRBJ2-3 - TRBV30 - CAWTKLSVADTQYF TGTGCCTGGACGAAACTCTCCGTGGCAGATACGCAGTATTTT
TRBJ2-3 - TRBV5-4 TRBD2 CASSPPSGSTDTQYF TGTGCCAGCAGCCCTCCTAGCGGTAGCACAGATACGCAGTATTTT
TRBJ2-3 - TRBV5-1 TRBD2 CASSLDPLAGTTDTQYF TGCGCCAGCAGCTTGGATCCCCTAGCGGGAACCACAGATACGCAGTATTTT
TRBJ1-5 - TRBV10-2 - CASRQGHYQPQHF TGCGCCAGCAGGCAGGGGCACTATCAGCCCCAGCATTTT
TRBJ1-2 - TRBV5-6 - CASSRGQTFYGYTF TGTGCCAGCAGCCGAGGACAAACGTTCTATGGCTACACCTTC
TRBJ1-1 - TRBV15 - CATSRGQLFTEAFF TGTGCCACCAGCAGAGGGCAGTTGTTCACTGAAGCTTTCTTT
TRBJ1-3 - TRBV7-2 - CASSLTISSGNTIYF TGTGCCAGCAGCTTGACAATAAGCTCTGGAAACACCATATATTTT
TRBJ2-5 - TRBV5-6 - CASSLDPLAEGEGAQYF TGTGCCAGCAGCTTGGACCCCCTAGCTGAGGGTGAGGGGGCCCAGTACTTC
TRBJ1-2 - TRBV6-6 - CASSSRDGIYGYTF TGTGCCAGCAGCTCCCGGGACGGTATCTATGGCTACACCTTC
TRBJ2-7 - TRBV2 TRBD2 CASRTPRGRTYEQYF TGTGCCAGCAGGACCCCGCGGGGGAGGACCTACGAGCAGTACTTC
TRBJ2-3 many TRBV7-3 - CASSRRASADTQYF TGTGCCAGCAGCCGCCGTGCGTCCGCAGATACGCAGTATTTT
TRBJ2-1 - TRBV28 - CASSPYYGTKNNEQFF TGTGCCAGCAGCCCTTACTACGGGACCAAGAACAATGAGCAGTTCTTC
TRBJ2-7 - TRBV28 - CASAGGFPPNEQYF TGTGCCAGCGCGGGCGGATTTCCCCCCAACGAGCAGTACTTC
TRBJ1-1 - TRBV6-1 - CASSEESGTGKEDTEAFF TGTGCCAGCAGTGAAGAGTCAGGTACAGGGAAAGAGGACACTGAAGCTTTCTTT
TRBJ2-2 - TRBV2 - CASRGNIGELFF TGTGCCAGCAGGGGAAACATCGGGGAGCTGTTTTTT
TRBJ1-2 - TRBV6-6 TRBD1 CASSYPADRGNIGYTF TGTGCCAGCAGTTACCCAGCCGACAGGGGTAATATTGGCTACACCTTC
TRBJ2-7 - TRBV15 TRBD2 CATSRGASGRYEQYF TGTGCCACCAGCAGAGGGGCCAGCGGGAGGTACGAGCAGTACTTC
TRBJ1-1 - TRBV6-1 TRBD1 CASSEAAGGYTEAFF TGTGCCAGCAGTGAAGCGGCAGGGGGCTACACTGAAGCTTTCTTT
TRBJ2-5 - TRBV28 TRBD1 CASRGTGVETQYF TGTGCCAGCAGGGGGACAGGGGTCGAGACCCAGTACTTC
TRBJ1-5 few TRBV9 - CASSVGGYSNQPQHF TGTGCCAGCAGCGTAGGCGGTTATAGCAATCAGCCCCAGCATTTT
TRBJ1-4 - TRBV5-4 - CASSPYPADFSTNEKLFF TGTGCCAGCAGCCCCTACCCCGCAGATTTTTCAACTAATGAAAAACTGTTTTTT
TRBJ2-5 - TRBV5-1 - CASGQKSGFRETQYF TGCGCCAGCGGCCAAAAAAGCGGATTCCGGGAGACCCAGTACTTC
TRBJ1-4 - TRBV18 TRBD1 CASSPFHRGATNEKLFF TGTGCCAGCTCACCTTTTCACAGGGGCGCAACTAATGAAAAACTGTTTTTT
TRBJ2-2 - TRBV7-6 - CASSPMDVTGELFF TGTGCCAGCAGCCCGATGGACGTGACCGGGGAGCTGTTTTTT
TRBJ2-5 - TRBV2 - CASSYRQGETQYF TGTGCCAGCAGTTACCGCCAAGGGGAGACCCAGTACTTC
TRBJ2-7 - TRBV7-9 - CASSLTPVGPTYKQYF TGTGCCAGCAGCTTAACGCCCGTGGGTCCTACTTACAAGCAGTACTTC
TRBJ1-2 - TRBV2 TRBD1 CASSERGQGKGYTF TGTGCCAGCAGTGAAAGGGGACAGGGGAAGGGCTACACCTTC
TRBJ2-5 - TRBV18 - CASSREEETQYF TGTGCCAGCTCACGGGAGGAAGAGACCCAGTACTTC
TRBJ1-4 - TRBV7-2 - CASSLDVGSEKLFF TGTGCCAGCAGCTTAGATGTAGGGAGTGAAAAACTGTTTTTT
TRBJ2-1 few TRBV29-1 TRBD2 CSPSGLADNEQFF TGCAGCCCCTCCGGACTAGCTGACAATGAGCAGTTCTTC
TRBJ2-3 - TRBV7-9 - CATGGTYRTDTQYF TGTGCCACCGGCGGTACCTACCGCACAGATACGCAGTATTTT
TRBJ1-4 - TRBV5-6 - CASSLRGHEKLFF TGTGCCAGCAGCTTAAGGGGACATGAAAAACTGTTTTTT
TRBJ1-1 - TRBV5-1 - CASSLYVDITNTEAFF TGCGCCAGCAGCTTGTACGTCGACATAACGAACACTGAAGCTTTCTTT
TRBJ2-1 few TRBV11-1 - CASSPGSYSHYYNEQFF TGTGCCAGCAGCCCGGGTAGTTATTCCCATTATTACAATGAGCAGTTCTTC
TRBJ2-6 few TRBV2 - CASSGGTGANVLTF TGTGCCAGCAGTGGGGGAACTGGGGCCAACGTCCTGACTTTC
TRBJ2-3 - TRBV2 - CASTLDRTDTQYF TGTGCCAGCACGCTAGACCGCACAGATACGCAGTATTTT
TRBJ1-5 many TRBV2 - CASSGAGYQPQHF TGTGCCAGCAGTGGGGCGGGGTATCAGCCCCAGCATTTT